What follows describes a single TCR beta chain. The antigen it binds to is not known. No base quality information exists; no much larger clone differs at one position. The data derive from a study of OX40 agonist ivuxolimab in advanced cancers. At the level of the whole study: Ivuxolimab, which targeted the costimulatory receptor OX40 (CD134), was an agonistic, fully human IgG2 monoclonal antibody. The paper covers the monotherapy dose-escalation part of the phase I ivuxolimab trial, which included N ≈ 50 patients. Of the approximately 50 dose-escalation patients, hepatocellular carcinoma was present in 19, melanoma in approximately 15, renal cell carcinoma in 9 and head and neck cancer in 9. The dose-escalation cohort was about 83% male with a mean age of around 64 years, ranging from roughly 20 to 80. Intravenous ivuxolimab was administered to patients every 2 weeks at six dose levels: 0.01, 0.1, 0.3, 1.5, 3 and 10 mg/kg. Prior anti-PD-1, anti-PD-L1 or anti-CTLA-4 therapy was permitted, and approximately 41% of dose-escalation patients had received checkpoint inhibitors. Peripheral TCRbeta sequencing aimed to test whether ivuxolimab altered TCR sequence diversity and caused clonal T-cell expansion. Partial responses occurred in three dose-escalation patients, of whom one had hepatocellular carcinoma and two had cutaneous melanoma. Study-wide conclusions, independent of this receptor: Low levels of normalized T-cell clonal expansion were also seen in some nonresponding patients. In the 0.1-3.0 mg/kg groups, partial responders were among the patients with the lowest normalized peripheral clonal expansion, particularly in CD8+ T cells. At doses of 0.1 to 3.0 mg/kg, clonal expansion of both CD4+ and CD8+ blood T cells was observed from baseline to week 6. Which antigens the clonally expanded peripheral T cells were specific for was not determined. After ivuxolimab, expanded clones were on average more numerous among CD8+ T cells than among CD4+ T cells.

For sequencing of the TCRbeta CDR3 region, genomic DNA was extracted from the sorted cells. The immunoSEQ Assay was used to sequence the TCRbeta CDR3 regions. What TCRdb holds here is the immuneACCESS table cut down to in-frame rearrangements. Part of the clones is not present; checked against another copy, under half of the missing clones reflect an unresolved V gene, and the others are unexplained. The sample includes around 78,000 clones, with 81% observed a single time. The ten largest clones represent about 4.9% of the sample. From a lookup of the germline V gene, CDR1 and CDR2 are KGHSH and LQKENI. V drops 1 base and J drops 0 bases, leaving 4 bases in between. The CDR3 contains 14 residues, cysteine and phenylalanine counted. The retained sequence is limited to the CDR3, 42 bases, with the frame set at the first base. Patients with autoimmune disease history or receiving systemic immunosuppression were excluded from the trial. Peripheral blood for TCR sequencing was collected from all dose cohorts at baseline, on cycle 4 day 1, and on cycle 7 day 1. The samples were taken from a phase I, first-in-human, multicenter, open-label dose-escalation trial of ivuxolimab. Adults with locally advanced or metastatic melanoma, renal cell carcinoma, hepatocellular carcinoma or head and neck squamous cell carcinoma were enrolled in the trial. CD4+ and CD8+ T cells were sorted separately from peripheral blood before TCR sequencing.

This sequence was found in an adult with an advanced solid tumor such as melanoma, head and neck, liver or kidney cancer. The rearrangement joined TRBV18 to TRBJ2-1; too little of a D gene remains to name it. Sequencing used CD4+ or CD8+ T cells sorted from blood, obtained in a trial of the OX40 agonist ivuxolimab. The CDR3 region: CASSPQDSYNEQFF. At the DNA level, the sequence is TGTGCCAGCTCACCACAAGACTCCTACAATGAGCAGTTCTTC.